This passage covers 30 T cell receptor beta chains from one sample sequenced in a study of blood T cells in healthy people across ages. PCR was performed a second time for roughly 6 to 12 cycles using a sample-barcoded 5' primer and a J-beta primer mix. MiXCR was run by TCRdb on the 5' RACE reads, yielding one entry per CDR3 protein. This table holds about 1.4 million distinct CDR3 sequences, approximately 59% found once. The sample taken for sequencing was blood. These receptors all come from a man aged 18-30 years in good health.

The CDR3 DNA follows: TGTGCCAGCAGTCAAGAGCCGGGACTGGGTCCCTCCTACGAGCAGTACTTC. This translates into CASSQEPGLGPSYEQYF. This chain links TRBV7-9 with TRBJ2-7; D is possibly TRBD2 (6 bases). Germline V CDR1 and CDR2: SEHNR, FQNEAQ (reference sequence). V was shortened by 6 bases and J by 0 bases, with 21 bases between the two germline ends. The CDR3 sequence is 17 residues long.

The chain is built from TRBV6-5 and TRBJ2-5; TRBD2 agrees at 11 bases. V dropped 3 bases and J dropped 7; count of bases not matched to a gene: 7. CDR1 and CDR2 (germline): MNHEY, SVGAGI. The CDR3 has 15 residues. For the CDR3, the DNA is TGTGCCAGCAGTTATAGCGGGAGGGCTGGGGGGACCCAGTACTTC. Its translation: CASSYSGRAGGTQYF.

V and J are TRBV7-6 and TRBJ2-3, with D possibly called TRBD1 or TRBD2 (5 bases each). CDR1 is SGHVS and CDR2 is FNYEAQ in the germline V gene. V was trimmed by 5 bases and J by 5 bases, leaving 20 bases between them. This CDR3 region has 16 residues. CDR3 nucleotide sequence: TGTGCCAGCAGCGACCCCCTGGGACGAAGCGAAGATACGCAGTATTTT. Its translation: CASSDPLGRSEDTQYF. Drawing the rest from reference TRBV7-6 and TRBJ2-3, the complete variable domain is GAGVSQSPRYKVTKRGQDVALRCDPISGHVSLYWYRQALGQGPEFLTYFNYEAQQDKSGLPNDRFSAERPEGSISTLTIQRTEQRDSAMYRCASSDPLGRSEDTQYFGPGTRLTVL.

The rearrangement uses TRBV20-1 and TRBJ2-1; 10 nucleotides agree with TRBD1. CDR3 size: 15 residues. Germline V lookup: CDR1 DFQATT, CDR2 SNEGSKA (reference sequence). V shed 3 bases and J 8 bases; nucleotides not matched to a gene: 10. The CDR3 sequence: CSASYSGTGAHEQFF. DNA of the CDR3: TGCAGTGCTAGCTATTCCGGGACAGGGGCTCATGAGCAGTTCTTC.

The rearrangement uses TRBV20-1 and TRBJ2-4; D ambiguous. V was shortened by 6 bases and J by 2 bases, with 11 bases between the two germline ends. In germline, CDR1 is DFQATT, CDR2 SNEGSKA (reference sequence). The CDR3 is 13 amino acids. In nucleotides, the CDR3 is TGCAGTGCAACCGAAGCAACCAAAAACATTCAGTACTTC. Translation: CSATEATKNIQYF.

This clonotype occurred once. The chain recombines TRBV29-1 with TRBJ1-3, with D perhaps TRBD1 (5 bases). CDR1 and CDR2 from the germline V gene are SQVTM and ANQGSEA. There are 14 residues in the CDR3. The germline V and J ends were trimmed by 6 bases and 0 bases, with 12 bases remaining between them. The CDR3 loop reads CSVLTALSGNTIYF. DNA for the CDR3: TGCAGCGTGCTGACAGCCCTCTCTGGAAACACCATATATTTT.

This clonotype was counted once. This sequence joins TRBV20-1 and TRBJ1-2, with TRBD1 matching over 8 bases. The CDR3 runs 15 residues. Looked up from germline, CDR1 is DFQATT and CDR2 is SNEGSKA (reference sequence). Germline trimming cut 6 bases from V and 7 bases from J; bases unmatched to any gene: 16. The CDR3 sequence: CSANDRGGGLSGYTF. For the CDR3, the DNA is TGCAGTGCCAATGACAGGGGAGGGGGCCTTTCTGGCTACACCTTC.

The chain couples TRBV7-6 to TRBJ2-5; no clear D. The J call may be faulty, since TRBJ2-7 better matches the DNA end. This CDR3 comprises 15 residues. CDR1 and CDR2 (germline): SGHVS, FNYEAQ. Here the CDR3 DNA reads TGTGCCAGCAGCACGACTGGCGGCCATGCGGCCGAGCAGTACTTC. This encodes CASSTTGGHAAEQYF.

This chain uses TRBV16 with TRBJ1-2; D is perhaps TRBD1 (5 bases). The CDR3 consists of 14 residues. CDR1 and CDR2 from the germline V gene are KGHSY and FQNENV. Trimming removed 0 bases from V and 6 bases from J, with 11 bases in between. The DNA for the CDR3 is TGTGCCAGCAGCCAATCGCCCAGGGTGGATGGCTACACCTTC. This codes for CASSQSPRVDGYTF.

This clonotype has only a few counts. The chain recombines TRBV6-2 or TRBV6-3 with TRBJ1-5; 8 bases line up with TRBD1. CDR1 and CDR2 from the germline V gene are MNHEY and SVGEGT. V lost 6 bases to trimming and J lost 2 bases; unmatched junction nucleotides: 6. The CDR3 consists of 15 residues. CDR3 protein: CASSPTGVGNQPQHF. The CDR3 nucleotides read TGTGCCAGCAGCCCGACAGGGGTTGGCAATCAGCCCCAGCATTTT.

There are a few counts of this clonotype. The V call is TRBV7-2, the J call TRBJ2-3, with D possibly matching TRBD2 (6 bases). V was clipped by 2 bases and J by 4 bases, with 16 bases between them. The CDR3 spans 16 residues. Germline values: CDR1 SGHTA, CDR2 FQGNSA. The CDR3 DNA reads TGTGCCAGCAGCTTACCCTTGGAGGGTAGGGCAGATACGCAGTATTTT. The encoded protein is CASSLPLEGRADTQYF.

The chain employs TRBV7-2 and TRBJ2-3; D possibly corresponds to TRBD1 (6 bases). CDR1 is SGHTA and CDR2 is FQGNSA in the germline V gene. Trimming stripped 2 bases from V and 4 bases from J, with 10 bases between. The CDR3 loop spans 14 amino acids. The DNA of the CDR3 is TGTGCCAGCAGCTTACCAGAGGGGGCAGATACGCAGTATTTT. As protein: CASSLPEGADTQYF.

This clonotype has a handful of counts. The chain carries TRBV29-1 and TRBJ1-6, with TRBD1 identical over 9 bases. The CDR3 loop spans 15 amino acids. In germline, CDR1 is SQVTM, CDR2 ANQGSEA. V lost 7 bases, J lost 2 bases, and 6 bases stayed unmatched. The DNA for the CDR3 is TGCAGCGCTCGGACAGGGGACCCCTATAATTCACCCCTCCACTTT. It translates to CSARTGDPYNSPLHF.

The chain has TRBV7-9 and TRBJ2-7; 8 nucleotides line up with TRBD1. This CDR3 comprises 15 residues. V lost 2 bases, J lost 4 bases, and 7 bases stayed unmatched. CDR1 and CDR2 (germline): SEHNR, FQNEAQ (reference sequence). This CDR3 is CASSLTGRGQYEQYF. The CDR3 DNA sequence: TGTGCCAGCAGCTTAACTGGCAGGGGGCAATACGAGCAGTACTTC.

This clonotype was observed a few times. This sequence joins TRBV12-3 or TRBV12-4 and TRBJ2-1; D is possibly TRBD1 (6 bases). This CDR3 region has 17 residues. V gave up 2 bases and J gave up 3 bases, with 17 bases separating them. The CDR3 coding sequence is TGTGCCAGCAGTTTATCGGTGTTGGACAGAAACTACAATGAGCAGTTCTTC. Its translation is CASSLSVLDRNYNEQFF.

Only a few counts were recorded for this clonotype. This sequence joins TRBV29-1 and TRBJ2-1, with a tentative D call TRBD1 (6 bases). CDR1 and CDR2 (germline): SQVTM, ANQGSEA. The CDR3 runs 14 residues. The V end lost 7 bases, the J end lost 5 bases, and 18 bases lay between the germline ends. The CDR3 nucleotides read TGCAGCGCCGCACGGGACAACGTAAACAATGAGCAGTTCTTC. Amino acid sequence: CSAARDNVNNEQFF.

The rearrangement links TRBV25-1 to TRBJ1-1, with 10 bases identical to TRBD1. Per the germline V gene, CDR1 is MGHDK and CDR2 is SYGVNS. V was pared by 6 bases and J by 8 bases, with 3 bases of the junction left unmatched. The CDR3 spans 12 residues. Written as DNA, the CDR3 is TGTGCCAGCAGGGGACAGGGGTTCGAAGCTTTCTTT. Translation: CASRGQGFEAFF.

The genes are TRBV24-1 and TRBJ2-3, with 9 bases fitting TRBD2. This CDR3 comprises 15 residues. Germline loops: CDR1 KGHDR, CDR2 SFDVKD. V gave up 8 bases and J gave up 6 bases; unmatched junction bases: 11. CDR3 protein: CATTGELAGQDTQYF. The CDR3 DNA follows: TGTGCCACCACGGGGGAGCTAGCGGGGCAGGATACGCAGTATTTT.

This clonotype has a handful of counts. The chain employs TRBV20-1 and TRBJ1-2; D might be TRBD1 (5 bases). Germline-derived CDR1 and CDR2 are DFQATT and SNEGSKA (reference sequence). The CDR3 consists of 13 residues. Trimming pared 5 bases from V and 6 bases from J, leaving 16 bases between. CDR3 region: CSARGHRGDGYTF. The CDR3 DNA reads TGCAGTGCTCGCGGACACCGAGGGGATGGCTACACCTTC.

This sequence joins TRBV5-1 and TRBJ2-1; maybe TRBD1 (6 bases). The CDR3 sequence is 14 residues long. The ends were cut back, 4 bases at V and 14 bases at J, with 22 bases in the middle. The germline V gene has CDR1 SGHRS and CDR2 YFSETQ. CDR3 coding DNA: TGCGCCAGCAGCCCCAAGGGGGAATCCCCCGAGAAGTTCTTC. Translated, it gives CASSPKGESPEKFF.

This clonotype appeared a few times. The chain joins TRBV29-1 to TRBJ2-7; TRBD2 matches 7 bases. Unmatched junction bases numbered 10, after V lost 6 bases and J lost 2 bases. The CDR3 has 14 amino acids. The germline V gene has CDR1 SQVTM and CDR2 ANQGSEA. CDR3 sequence reads: CSVHGLGSPYEQYF. CDR3 nucleotide sequence: TGCAGCGTCCACGGACTAGGATCCCCCTACGAGCAGTACTTC.

This chain uses TRBV9 with TRBJ2-1; possible D gene TRBD2, 6 bases. With 0 bases removed from V and 0 bases from J, the gap between germline ends came to 10 bases. There are 16 residues in the CDR3. CDR1 SGDLS and CDR2 YYNGEE come from the germline V gene. CDR3 region: CASSVVGGTSYNEQFF. The DNA for the CDR3 is TGTGCCAGCAGCGTAGTGGGCGGGACCTCCTACAATGAGCAGTTCTTC.

Here the CDR3 reads CASKPPGTSRTGELFF. For the CDR3, the DNA is TGTGCCAGCAAACCTCCCGGGACTTCCAGAACCGGGGAGCTGTTTTTT. The chain links TRBV6-5 to TRBJ2-2; D is possibly TRBD2 (6 bases). The CDR3 runs 16 residues. V was trimmed by 7 bases and J by 5 bases, leaving 20 bases between them. The germline gives CDR1 MNHEY, CDR2 SVGAGI.

The chain joins TRBV10-3 to TRBJ2-3, with TRBD2 matching over 11 bases. Germline CDR1 and CDR2: ENHRY and SYGVKD. J was trimmed by 5 bases and V by 7 bases; bases with no gene match: 14. CDR3 length: 17 amino acids. The CDR3 spells CAITSPTSGSSVDTQYF. The CDR3 bases are TGTGCCATCACCAGCCCCACTAGCGGGAGTTCCGTAGATACGCAGTATTTT.

This rearrangement joins TRBV5-6 to TRBJ1-4, with 7 bases fitting TRBD1. Germline V gene lookup returns CDR1 SGHDT and CDR2 YYEEEE. V lost 5 bases to trimming and J lost 7 bases; unmatched junction nucleotides: 11. This CDR3 has 15 amino acids. The CDR3 DNA follows: TGTGCCAGCAGTCAACAACAGGGGAGAGGTGAAAAACTGTTTTTT. Protein sequence: CASSQQQGRGEKLFF.

The chain recombines TRBV2 with TRBJ2-5; possibly TRBD1 for D (5 bases). This CDR3 has 14 residues. Germline V gives CDR1 SNHLY, CDR2 FYNNEI. V was pared by 9 bases and J by 11 bases, with 25 bases between. This chain's CDR3 is CASTEGDLNSKQYF. CDR3 in DNA: TGTGCCAGTACCGAAGGGGATCTTAACAGCAAACAGTACTTC.

This clonotype was observed a handful of times. V is TRBV20-1 and J is TRBJ2-1, with a possible D match to TRBD2 (6 bases). The V gene lost 3 bases and the J gene lost 1 base, with 7 bases spanning the gap. This CDR3 spans 13 amino acids. CDR1 and CDR2 from the germline V gene are DFQATT and SNEGSKA (reference sequence). CDR3 coding DNA: TGCAGTGCTAGTCGGGAGTCCTACAATGAGCAGTTCTTC. This gives the protein CSASRESYNEQFF.

V usage is TRBV20-1 and J usage is TRBJ2-7; 10 nucleotides align to TRBD1. The V gene end was trimmed by 0 bases and the J gene end by 8 bases; junction bases not matched to a gene: 10. There are 15 residues in the CDR3. Germline V gene sequence: CDR1 DFQATT, CDR2 SNEGSKA (reference sequence). In DNA, the CDR3 is TGCAGTGCTAGAGATCTCGGGACAGGGGAGCCCAAGCAGTACTTC. Translated, it gives CSARDLGTGEPKQYF.

V usage is TRBV4-1 and J usage is TRBJ2-7; 7 bases fit TRBD1. The V segment lost 4 bases and the J segment 3 bases; nucleotides outside the gene matches: 12. The CDR3 covers 16 residues. Germline lookup yields CDR1 MGHRA and CDR2 YSYEKL. The CDR3 bases are TGCGCCAGCAGCCCACTCTCCGGGACAGAGAGCTACGAGCAGTACTTC. This codes for CASSPLSGTESYEQYF.

This clonotype has a handful of counts. This chain joins TRBV5-1 and TRBJ2-5; 7 positions agree with TRBD1. Germline V lookup: CDR1 SGHRS, CDR2 YFSETQ. The CDR3 spans 13 residues. V lost 5 bases, J lost 3 bases, and 4 bases stayed unmatched. The DNA of the CDR3 is TGCGCCAGCAGGTTTCAGGGGGAAGAGACCCAGTACTTC. Its translation is CASRFQGEETQYF.